This is a list of T cell receptor beta chains from one sample in a study of blood T cell repertoires in COVID-19. Sequencing used immunoSEQ multiplex PCR; TCRdb keeps in-frame clones, though not all of them. Found here are 65,000 to 100,000 clones, more than 80% of them singletons; the top ten hold 15% to 19%. Sequencing input: peripheral blood. Every receptor here comes from an elderly woman with acute or convalescent COVID-19. Each CDR3 is given with its conserved first and last residue. D genes are given only for firm matches. Rows may omit the clone size; those that give it use once, few, many or a size class.

size: NA
V: TRBV10-3
J: TRBJ2-3
D: TRBD2
DNA: TGTGCCATCAGTCCCGATAGCGGGGGGTTCACAGATACGCAGTATTTT
CDR3: CAISPDSGGFTDTQYF

size: NA
V: TRBV16
J: TRBJ2-1
D: NA
DNA: TGTGCCAGCAGCCAATCAAGCCAGGATTACAGCAATGAGCAGTTCTTC
CDR3: CASSQSSQDYSNEQFF

size: NA
V: TRBV6-5
J: TRBJ1-1
D: TRBD1
DNA: TGTGCCAGCAGTTACGGCGACAGGGGTAACACTGAAGCTTTCTTT
CDR3: CASSYGDRGNTEAFF

size: few
V: TRBV7-3
J: TRBJ1-3
D: TRBD1
DNA: TGTGCCAGCAGCCCATTGGACAGGGGCCCTTTATATTTT
CDR3: CASSPLDRGPLYF

size: few
V: TRBV6-6
J: TRBJ1-5
D: NA
DNA: TGTGCCAGCAGTTACGGGAGTAGGGGGTGGAATCAGCCCCAGCATTTT
CDR3: CASSYGSRGWNQPQHF

size: NA
V: TRBV5-8
J: TRBJ2-1
D: TRBD2
DNA: TGTGCCAGCAGCTCCCCTCGGGGGGGGCTAACGGTTTACAATGAGCAGTTCTTC
CDR3: CASSSPRGGLTVYNEQFF

size: NA
V: TRBV5-1
J: TRBJ2-2
D: TRBD1
DNA: TGCGCCAGCAGCTTTTCAGGACAGGGTCCCACCGGGGAGCTGTTTTTT
CDR3: CASSFSGQGPTGELFF

size: NA
V: TRBV11-1
J: TRBJ2-3
D: NA
DNA: TGTGCCAGCAGCTTAGGACAGATGCGAAACACAGATACGCAGTATTTT
CDR3: CASSLGQMRNTDTQYF

size: NA
V: TRBV7-2
J: TRBJ2-7
D: NA
DNA: TGTGCCAGCAGCTTAGGCCCAGCGCTCCACGAGCAGTACTTC
CDR3: CASSLGPALHEQYF

size: NA
V: TRBV2
J: TRBJ1-1
D: NA
DNA: TGTGCCAGCAGTACAGGGCCTGGCACTGAAGCTTTCTTT
CDR3: CASSTGPGTEAFF

size: NA
V: TRBV28
J: TRBJ1-5
D: NA
DNA: TGTGCCAGCAGTAGGGGGGGGGCCGGACAGCCCCAGCATTTT
CDR3: CASSRGGAGQPQHF

size: NA
V: TRBV12-3/TRBV12-4
J: TRBJ2-3
D: NA
DNA: TGTGCCAGCACTCGGTTATCCACAGATACGCAGTATTTT
CDR3: CASTRLSTDTQYF

size: NA
V: TRBV6-6
J: TRBJ1-1
D: NA
DNA: TGTGCCAGCAAGGTCATAGGGGGAACTGAAGCTTTCTTT
CDR3: CASKVIGGTEAFF

size: NA
V: TRBV2
J: TRBJ2-2
D: TRBD2
DNA: TGTGCCAGCAGTCTGGGACTAGCGGGGGGGCCGGGCACCGGGGAGCTGTTTTTT
CDR3: CASSLGLAGGPGTGELFF

size: NA
V: TRBV29-1
J: TRBJ1-1
D: TRBD1
DNA: TGCAGCGTTTTGCCCCGAGGGGGCGTTGGCACTGAAGCTTTCTTT
CDR3: CSVLPRGGVGTEAFF

size: NA
V: TRBV23-1
J: TRBJ1-1
D: TRBD1
DNA: TGCGCCAGCAGTCAAAATAATGGACAGGTAACTGAAGCTTTCTTT
CDR3: CASSQNNGQVTEAFF

size: NA
V: TRBV6-6
J: TRBJ1-4
D: TRBD1
DNA: TGTGCCAGCTCTACAGGGGGCATTGGTAATGAAAAACTGTTTTTT
CDR3: CASSTGGIGNEKLFF

size: few
V: TRBV7-2
J: TRBJ2-7
D: NA
DNA: TGTGCCAGCAGCCCCGACAGGCCGGCCGAGCAGTACTTC
CDR3: CASSPDRPAEQYF

size: NA
V: TRBV10-1
J: TRBJ2-5
D: NA
DNA: TGCGCCAGCAGTGACCCATCAACTAGAGAGACCCAGTACTTC
CDR3: CASSDPSTRETQYF

size: NA
V: TRBV4-1
J: TRBJ1-1
D: TRBD1
DNA: TGCGCCAGCAGCCAAGACGGACAGGGGAGTCTGAACACTGAAGCTTTCTTT
CDR3: CASSQDGQGSLNTEAFF

size: NA
V: TRBV6-5
J: TRBJ2-3
D: TRBD2
DNA: TGTGCCAGTGGGAGGGTAGCAGGAGATACGCAGTATTTT
CDR3: CASGRVAGDTQYF